This T cell receptor beta chain was captured in a study of low-dose radiotherapy and immunotherapy resistance in tumors. Across the study: Per fraction, Cohort 1 was given 0.5 Gy every 2 weeks, for a total of 6.5 Gy. The schedule for Cohort 2 used 1 Gy per fraction every two weeks, which added up to 13 Gy over 26 weeks. From cycle 1 day 1, patients took oral aspirin 300 mg every day for four cycles.

Documented time point: after trial treatment. Treatment meaning: LDRT plus nivolumab, ipilimumab, low-dose cyclophosphamide and aspirin (RACIN trial). Ipilimumab, nivolumab, aspirin, low-dose cyclophosphamide and low-dose radiotherapy were administered to donors. In this sample, this clonotype turned up many times. Amplification of TCRs used a constant-region primer and V-primer adapter for about 19 PCR cycles. In TCRdb, the reads were re-called with MiXCR into one record per CDR3 protein. The data hold 40,000 to 65,000 distinct CDR3 sequences, with roughly 31% observed a single time. The starting material was PBMCs, obtained after low-dose radiotherapy plus immunotherapy. The sequence was collected from a male donor with rectosigmoid adenocarcinoma.

CDR3 amino acids: CASSLLGSNTGELFF. The CDR3 nucleotides are TGTGCCAGCAGCTTACTGGGGTCGAACACCGGGGAGCTGTTTTTT. This chain connects TRBV7-9 to TRBJ2-2; D unresolved. Trimming removed 2 bases from V and 0 bases from J, with 7 bases in between. CDR1 is SEHNR, CDR2 FQNEAQ, per germline (reference sequence). The CDR3 length is 15 residues.